This T cell receptor beta chain was sequenced in a study of vaccination effects on CD4 cells after COVID-19. V lost 5 bases to trimming and J lost 3 bases; unmatched junction nucleotides: 4. There are 15 residues in the CDR3. Germline V lookup: CDR1 LNHDA, CDR2 SQIVND (reference sequence). In the ViraFEST assay, antigen-specific CD4+ clonotypes were identified by expansion after peptide-pool stimulation. Researchers isolated CD4+ T cells once approximately ten days of culture had elapsed. Nobody among the vaccine recipients had prior SARS-CoV-2 infection (nucleocapsid antibodies were negative). On both days 3 and 7, half of the culture medium was replaced with IL-2 medium. As for this clone: Its antigen is unknown.

Clones were read by immunoSEQ multiplex PCR, and TCRdb kept only the in-frame ones, dropping some. In the table there are about 52,000 clones, 79% of which are singletons. The TCR originated in a human donor who received a COVID-19 vaccine. Sequenced here: CD4+ T cells from PBMCs cultured with HCoV-OC43 spike peptides, sampled before COVID-19 vaccination. Subset noted: HCoV-OC43 spike overlapping peptide pool stimulation. The rearrangement joins TRBV19 to TRBJ2-1; 10 nucleotides line up with TRBD1. The DNA of the CDR3 is TGTGCCAGTAGTGGACAGGGGGGTAACTACAATGAGCAGTTCTTC. It yields the protein CASSGQGGNYNEQFF. The entire variable domain, with the rest obtained from reference TRBV19 and TRBJ2-1, is as follows: DGGITQSPKYLFRKEGQNVTLSCEQNLNHDAMYWYRQDPGQGLRLIYYSQIVNDFQKGDIAEGYSVSREKKESFPLTVTSAQKNPTAFYLCASSGQGGNYNEQFFGPGTRLTVL.